This TCR beta chain was captured in a study of blood T cell repertoires in COVID-19. At the level of the study: The origin of the acute and convalescent COVID-19 samples was the United States, Italy and Spain. PBMCs, B-cell-depleted T cells, or T cells were the source of the cDNA or gDNA that made up the material.

This clone was recorded a few times. Study processing details: Researchers report that nucleated cell counts were estimated from reference gene primer amplification. This table comes from immunoSEQ multiplex PCR, and its TCRdb copy is limited to in-frame clones, with some not included. V and J calls and clone size are given by that table; D and trimming were obtained from the DNA. The data hold nearly 200,000 clones, with 84% observed a single time. The material sequenced was peripheral blood. The clonotype comes from a human donor in a cohort sampled during active COVID-19.

The CDR3 protein is CASSVQGSSGNTIYF. CDR3 nucleotides: TGCGCCAGCAGCGTACAGGGGAGCTCTGGAAACACCATATATTTT. The gene calls are TRBV5-1 and TRBJ1-3; 7 bases map to TRBD1. The length of the CDR3 is 15 residues. Trimming cost V 4 bases and J 0 bases; bases outside gene matches: 4. From germline, CDR1 is SGHRS and CDR2 YFSETQ.